Each of the 18 T cell receptor beta chains below was sequenced from the same sample in a study of CD8+ T cells in alopecia areata. cDNA prepared by RNA extraction and subsequent reverse transcription served as the template for sequencing. The method was immunoSEQ multiplex PCR; TCRdb's version includes in-frame clones alone and lacks a portion of them. The sample carries about 150,000 clones, about 90% recorded once. Sequencing used CD8+ T cells sorted from blood, obtained at week 0. These receptors were collected from a human donor with alopecia areata.

This clone has more than one count but fewer than ten. The V gene is TRBV5-1, the J gene TRBJ2-3; D perhaps matches TRBD2 (6 bases). The germline V and J ends were trimmed by 4 bases and 6 bases, with 15 bases remaining between them. The CDR3 consists of 14 residues. From germline, CDR1 is SGHRS and CDR2 YFSETQ. The CDR3: CASSPGTGPDTQYF. The CDR3 coding sequence is TGCGCCAGCAGCCCCGGGACTGGCCCGGATACGCAGTATTTT.

This clone was recorded once. The chain recombines TRBV7-8 with TRBJ2-1; 7 bases map to TRBD2. With 6 bases clipped from V and 1 base from J, the junction kept 12 bases outside the gene matches. This CDR3 has 17 amino acids. Germline loops: CDR1 SGHVS, CDR2 FQNEAQ. For the CDR3, the DNA is TGTGCCAGCAGTTCGAAGGCGCTAGCGGTTTCCTACAATGAGCAGTTCTTC. This encodes CASSSKALAVSYNEQFF.

The genes are TRBV7-9 and TRBJ1-1, with D maybe TRBD1 (5 bases). This CDR3 spans 14 amino acids. Germline V gives CDR1 SEHNR, CDR2 FQNEAQ (reference sequence). V was clipped by 3 bases and J by 4 bases, with 12 bases between them. The CDR3 spells CASSLGGGRTEAFF. The DNA for the CDR3 is TGTGCCAGCAGCTTGGGGGGTGGTCGCACTGAAGCTTTCTTT.

The chain uses TRBV15 and TRBJ1-3; D gene ambiguous. The CDR3 consists of 11 residues. Trimming shortened V by 10 bases and J by 2 bases, and 6 bases separated the two germline ends. The germline V gene has CDR1 LNHNV and CDR2 YYDKDF (reference sequence). Here the CDR3 DNA reads TGTGCCATTGAGGCTGGAAACACCATATATTTT. As protein: CAIEAGNTIYF.

The CDR3 DNA follows: TGCAGCGTTGAAGGGGTTGAGCAGTTCTTC. Amino acids: CSVEGVEQFF. The chain employs TRBV29-1 and TRBJ2-1; D unresolved. CDR1 is SQVTM and CDR2 is ANQGSEA in the germline V gene. V was trimmed by 1 base and J by 9 bases, leaving 4 bases between them. CDR3 length: 10 amino acids.

This clone was seen just once. The gene calls are TRBV27 and TRBJ2-2; no definite D call. Germline V gives CDR1 MNHEY, CDR2 SMNVEV (reference sequence). V was cut by 2 bases and J by 1 base, with 5 bases left in between. CDR3 size: 14 residues. CDR3 nucleotides: TGTGCCAGCAGTTTAGTTAAGAACACCGGGGAGCTGTTTTTT. This sequence encodes CASSLVKNTGELFF.

This clone was seen once. The chain carries TRBV27 and TRBJ2-1; TRBD2 matches at 10 bases. CDR3 length: 14 amino acids. The V gene's germline CDR1 is MNHEY and CDR2 SMNVEV (reference sequence). The ends lost 3 bases at V and 7 bases at J; junction bases unmatched: 3. CDR3 DNA sequence: TGTGCCAGCAGTTTGACTAGCGGGTATAATGAGCAGTTCTTC. It specifies CASSLTSGYNEQFF.

The genes are TRBV7-9 and TRBJ2-7; D call uncertain. The germline V gene encodes CDR1 SEHNR and CDR2 FQNEAQ (reference sequence). V was pared by 2 bases and J by 4 bases, with 3 bases between. CDR3 length equals 11 residues. CDR3 coding DNA: TGTGCCAGCAGCTTAAATTACGAGCAGTACTTC. Translation gives CASSLNYEQYF.

This clone showed up just once. The genes are TRBV27 and TRBJ2-3; D may match TRBD1 or TRBD2 (6 bases each). V was shortened by 5 bases and J by 2 bases, with 14 bases between the two germline ends. Germline values: CDR1 MNHEY, CDR2 SMNVEV (reference sequence). The CDR3 consists of 15 residues. The CDR3 region is CASSPVGGPTDTQYF. The CDR3 bases are TGTGCCAGCAGTCCGGTAGGGGGGCCCACAGATACGCAGTATTTT.

The J gene is TRBJ2-3, the V gene TRBV7-8; D not certain. The CDR3 length is 16 residues. Germline V lookup: CDR1 SGHVS, CDR2 FQNEAQ. V was pared by 6 bases and J by 3 bases, with 19 bases between. CDR3 residues: CASSFRFAGGTDTQYF. CDR3 in DNA: TGTGCCAGCAGTTTCCGATTCGCAGGCGGAACAGATACGCAGTATTTT.

The chain carries TRBV7-9 and TRBJ2-1; TRBD1 aligns across 8 bases. This CDR3 contains 13 residues. Germline CDR1 and CDR2: SEHNR and FQNEAQ (reference sequence). V lost 10 bases to trimming and J lost 9 bases; unmatched junction nucleotides: 11. CDR3 nucleotides: TGTGCCAACCGAATGACAGGGGACGGTGAGCAGTTCTTC. Residues: CANRMTGDGEQFF. The complete variable domain, with remaining parts taken from reference TRBV7-9 and TRBJ2-1, reads DTGVSQNPRHKITKRGQNVTFRCDPISEHNRLYWYRQTLGQGPEFLTYFQNEAQLEKSRLLSDRFSAERPKGSFSTLEIQRTEQGDSAMYLCANRMTGDGEQFFGPGTRLTVL.

The chain couples TRBV6-6 to TRBJ2-7; D tentatively reads TRBD1 or TRBD2 (5 bases each). V shed 0 bases and J shed 5 bases, with 17 bases lying between them. Germline-derived CDR1 and CDR2 are MNHNY and SVGAGI (reference sequence). This CDR3 is 16 amino acids long. The CDR3 sequence: CASSYSNQGVGDEQYF. The CDR3 DNA is TGTGCCAGCAGTTACTCGAATCAGGGAGTCGGGGACGAGCAGTACTTC.

This chain joins TRBV30 and TRBJ2-7; D ambiguous. The CDR3 is 10 residues long. Trimming left V 5 bases short and J 0 bases short, with 2 bases between. Germline assignment: CDR1 GTSNPN and CDR2 SVGIG (reference sequence). The DNA for the CDR3 is TGTGCCTGGGGCTCCTACGAGCAGTACTTC. Amino acids: CAWGSYEQYF. The full variable domain, with the rest looked up from reference TRBV30 and TRBJ2-7, is SQTIHQWPATLVQPVGSPLSLECTVEGTSNPNLYWYRQAAGRGLQLLFYSVGIGQISSEVPQNLSASRPQDRQFILSSKKLLLSDSGFYLCAWGSYEQYFGPGTRLTVT.

The chain couples TRBV6-5 to TRBJ2-7; 9 bases agree with TRBD2. Trimming at V came to 4 bases and at J to 3 bases, leaving 7 bases not matched to a gene. The CDR3 consists of 15 residues. The germline V gene encodes CDR1 MNHEY and CDR2 SVGAGI. DNA for the CDR3: TGTGCCAGCAGTTCCGGGACTAGCTGGAGCTACGAGCAGTACTTC. It translates to CASSSGTSWSYEQYF.

The J gene is TRBJ2-1, the V gene TRBV10-3; 7 bases are shared with TRBD1. There are 15 residues in the CDR3. CDR1 and CDR2 (germline): ENHRY, SYGVKD. Trimming removed 6 bases from V and 7 bases from J; junction bases left unmatched: 12. Here the CDR3 reads CAISPPGTANNEQFF. The DNA for the CDR3 is TGTGCCATCAGCCCTCCCGGGACAGCGAATAATGAGCAGTTCTTC.

In DNA, the CDR3 is TGTGCCAGCAGTGTACTGGGACTAGCGGGAGGCAATGAGCAGTTCTTC. Protein: CASSVLGLAGGNEQFF. The chain recombines TRBV27 with TRBJ2-1; 15 bases fit TRBD2. There are 16 residues in the CDR3. After removal of 5 bases from V and 6 bases from J, the junction contained 5 bases not matched to a gene. CDR1 and CDR2 (germline): MNHEY, SMNVEV (reference sequence).

The chain is built from TRBV30 and TRBJ2-7, with 11 positions matching TRBD2. CDR1 GTSNPN and CDR2 SVGIG come from the germline V gene (reference sequence). The CDR3 length is 17 residues. Losses at the gene ends were 1 base for V and 3 bases for J; bases not matched to a gene: 11. The CDR3 spells CAWSGFVSGRGIYEQYF. The CDR3 nucleotides are TGTGCCTGGAGTGGCTTCGTTAGCGGGAGGGGGATCTACGAGCAGTACTTC.

The chain is built from TRBV14 and TRBJ2-7; tentatively, D is TRBD1 or TRBD2 (5 bases each). This CDR3 contains 15 residues. The V end was cut by 2 bases, the J end by 2 bases, with 13 bases between. CDR1 is SGHDN and CDR2 is FVKESK in the germline V gene. CDR3 sequence (DNA): TGTGCCAGCAGCCAACCTCCGGGGCCTCCCTACGAGCAGTACTTC. Translating it yields CASSQPPGPPYEQYF.